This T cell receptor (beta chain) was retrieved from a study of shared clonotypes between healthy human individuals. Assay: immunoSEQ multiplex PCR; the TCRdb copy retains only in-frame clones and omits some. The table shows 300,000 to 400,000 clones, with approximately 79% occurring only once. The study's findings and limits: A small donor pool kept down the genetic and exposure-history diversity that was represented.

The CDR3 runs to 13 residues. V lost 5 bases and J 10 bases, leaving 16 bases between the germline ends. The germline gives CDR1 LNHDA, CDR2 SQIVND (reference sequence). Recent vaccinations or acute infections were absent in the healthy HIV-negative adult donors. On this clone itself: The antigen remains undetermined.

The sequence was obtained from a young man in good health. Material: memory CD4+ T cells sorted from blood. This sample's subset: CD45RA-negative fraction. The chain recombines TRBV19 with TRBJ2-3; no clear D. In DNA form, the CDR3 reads TGTGCCAGTAGTCAAGGGCCTGACCTGGCGCAGTATTTT. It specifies CASSQGPDLAQYF.